What follows is one T cell receptor beta chain and its context. The CDR3 runs to 16 residues. Germline V lookup: CDR1 SGHRS, CDR2 YFSETQ. The V end lost 2 bases, the J end lost 3 bases, and 16 bases lay between the germline ends. The data were obtained in a study of blood T cells in healthy people across ages. A second PCR of about 7 to 12 cycles used a sample-barcoded 5' primer and a J-beta primer mix. Researchers report that a template-switch adaptor with 12 random nucleotides tagged each cDNA molecule. Samples each returned at least 3 million CDR3-containing paired-end reads. TCRdb processed the 5' RACE reads anew with MiXCR; each CDR3 protein has one entry. Of around 940,000 distinct CDR3 sequences in the sample, roughly 51% are singletons; the top ten hold around 21%.

The rearrangement uses TRBV5-1 and TRBJ2-3; weak D call: TRBD2 (6 bases). The TCR originated in a woman aged 60 to 75 in good health. Material for sequencing was blood. The CDR3 sequence: CASSFIRGLRTDTQYF. CDR3 coding DNA: TGCGCCAGCAGCTTTATTCGAGGACTACGAACAGATACGCAGTATTTT.